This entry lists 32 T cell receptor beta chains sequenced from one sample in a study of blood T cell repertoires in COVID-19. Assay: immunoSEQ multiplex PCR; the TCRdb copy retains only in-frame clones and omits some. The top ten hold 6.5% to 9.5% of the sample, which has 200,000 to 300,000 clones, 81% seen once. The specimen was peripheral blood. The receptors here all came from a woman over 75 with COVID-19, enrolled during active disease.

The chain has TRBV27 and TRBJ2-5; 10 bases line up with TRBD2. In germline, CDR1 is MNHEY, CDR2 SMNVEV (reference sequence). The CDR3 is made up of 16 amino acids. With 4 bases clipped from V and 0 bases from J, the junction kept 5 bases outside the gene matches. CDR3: CASSSLSGGNQETQYF. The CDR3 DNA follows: TGTGCCAGCAGTTCCCTTAGCGGGGGGAACCAAGAGACCCAGTACTTC.

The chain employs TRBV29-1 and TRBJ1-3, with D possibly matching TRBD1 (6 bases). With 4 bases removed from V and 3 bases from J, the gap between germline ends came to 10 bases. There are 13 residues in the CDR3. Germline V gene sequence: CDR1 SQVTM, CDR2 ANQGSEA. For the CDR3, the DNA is TGCAGCGTTGCCCCACAGGGTGGAAACACCATATATTTT. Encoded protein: CSVAPQGGNTIYF. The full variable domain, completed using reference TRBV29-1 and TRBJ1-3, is SAVISQKPSRDICQRGTSLTIQCQVDSQVTMMFWYRQQPGQSLTLIATANQGSEATYESGFVIDKFPISRPNLTFSTLTVSNMSPEDSSIYLCSVAPQGGNTIYFGEGSWLTVV.

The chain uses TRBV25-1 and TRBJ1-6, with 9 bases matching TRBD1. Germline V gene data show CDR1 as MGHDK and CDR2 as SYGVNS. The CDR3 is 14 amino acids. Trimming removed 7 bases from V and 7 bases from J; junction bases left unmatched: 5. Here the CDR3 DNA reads TGTGCCAGCACGGGACAGGGTCAAAATTCACCCCTCCACTTT. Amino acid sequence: CASTGQGQNSPLHF.

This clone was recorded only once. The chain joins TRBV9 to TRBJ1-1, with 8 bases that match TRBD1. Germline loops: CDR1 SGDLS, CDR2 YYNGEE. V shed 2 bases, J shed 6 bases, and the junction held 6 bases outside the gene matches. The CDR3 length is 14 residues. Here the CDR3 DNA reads TGTGCCAGCAGCGTCGGACAGGGAGGACCTGAAGCTTTCTTT. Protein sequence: CASSVGQGGPEAFF.

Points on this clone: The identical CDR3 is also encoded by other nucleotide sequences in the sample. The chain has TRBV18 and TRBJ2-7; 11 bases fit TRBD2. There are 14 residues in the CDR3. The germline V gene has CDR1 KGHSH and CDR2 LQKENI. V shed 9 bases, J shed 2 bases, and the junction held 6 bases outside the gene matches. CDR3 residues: CASSVAGGPYEQYF. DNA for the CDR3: TGTGCCAGTTCCGTAGCGGGAGGGCCCTACGAGCAGTACTTC.

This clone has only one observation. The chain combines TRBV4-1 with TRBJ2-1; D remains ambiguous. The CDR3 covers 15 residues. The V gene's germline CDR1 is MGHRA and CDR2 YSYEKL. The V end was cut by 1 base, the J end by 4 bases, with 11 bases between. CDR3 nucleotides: TGCGCCAGCAGCCAAGGAACTCAAATTTACAATGAGCAGTTCTTC. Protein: CASSQGTQIYNEQFF.

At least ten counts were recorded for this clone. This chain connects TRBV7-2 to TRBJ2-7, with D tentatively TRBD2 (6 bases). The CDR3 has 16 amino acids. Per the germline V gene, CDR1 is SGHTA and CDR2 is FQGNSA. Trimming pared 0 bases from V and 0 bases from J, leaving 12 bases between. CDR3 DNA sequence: TGTGCCAGCAGCTTAGCGGGAGGTGCCTCCTCCTACGAGCAGTACTTC. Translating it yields CASSLAGGASSYEQYF.

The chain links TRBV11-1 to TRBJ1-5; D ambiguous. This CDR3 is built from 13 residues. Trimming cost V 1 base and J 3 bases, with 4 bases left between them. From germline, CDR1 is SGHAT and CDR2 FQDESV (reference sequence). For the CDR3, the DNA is TGTGCCAGCAGCTTAGGTTACAATCAGCCCCAGCATTTT. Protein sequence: CASSLGYNQPQHF.

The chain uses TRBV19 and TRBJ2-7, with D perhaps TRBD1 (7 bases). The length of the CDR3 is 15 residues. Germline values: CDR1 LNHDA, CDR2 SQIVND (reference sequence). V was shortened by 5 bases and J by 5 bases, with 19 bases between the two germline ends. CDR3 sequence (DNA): TGTGCCAGTAGTGGATGGACAGGAGCGGGCAACGAGCAGTACTTC. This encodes CASSGWTGAGNEQYF.

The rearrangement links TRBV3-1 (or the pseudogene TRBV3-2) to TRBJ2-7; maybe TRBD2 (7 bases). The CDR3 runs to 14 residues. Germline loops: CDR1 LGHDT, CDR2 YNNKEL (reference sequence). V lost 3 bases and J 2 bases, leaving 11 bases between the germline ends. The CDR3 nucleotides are TGTGCCAGCAGCCAGAAAGGGGGGGCCTACGAGCAGTACTTC. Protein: CASSQKGGAYEQYF.

The DNA of the CDR3 is TGTGGGGGGCGGAAGAACTCTGGGGCCAACGTCCTGACTTTC. Amino acids: CGGRKNSGANVLTF. The chain is built from TRBV6-5 and TRBJ2-6; perhaps TRBD1 as D (6 bases). The CDR3 runs 14 residues. In germline, CDR1 is MNHEY, CDR2 SVGAGI.

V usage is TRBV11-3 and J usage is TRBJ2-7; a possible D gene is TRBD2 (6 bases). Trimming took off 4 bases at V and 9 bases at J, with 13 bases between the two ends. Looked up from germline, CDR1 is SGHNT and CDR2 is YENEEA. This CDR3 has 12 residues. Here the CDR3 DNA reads TGTGCCAGCAGCTCACGAGGAGGGCGGCAGTACTTC. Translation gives CASSSRGGRQYF.

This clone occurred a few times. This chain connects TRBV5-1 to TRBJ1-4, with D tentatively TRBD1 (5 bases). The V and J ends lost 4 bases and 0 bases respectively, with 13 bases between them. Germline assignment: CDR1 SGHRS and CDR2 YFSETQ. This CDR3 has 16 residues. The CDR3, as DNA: TGCGCCAGCAGCGTTAATCCCAGGGCAACTAATGAAAAACTGTTTTTT. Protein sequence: CASSVNPRATNEKLFF.

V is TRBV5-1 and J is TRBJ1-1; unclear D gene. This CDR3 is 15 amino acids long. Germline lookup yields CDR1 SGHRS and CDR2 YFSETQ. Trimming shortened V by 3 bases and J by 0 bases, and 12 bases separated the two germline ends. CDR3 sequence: CASSSRGPMNTEAFF. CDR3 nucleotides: TGCGCCAGCAGCTCTCGAGGCCCAATGAACACTGAAGCTTTCTTT.

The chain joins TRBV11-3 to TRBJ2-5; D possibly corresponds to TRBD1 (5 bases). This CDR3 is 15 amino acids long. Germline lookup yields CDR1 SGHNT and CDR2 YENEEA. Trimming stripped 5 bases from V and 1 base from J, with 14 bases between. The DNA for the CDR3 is TGTGCCAGCAGCCAGGGCCATGAGACCCAAGAGACCCAGTACTTC. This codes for CASSQGHETQETQYF.

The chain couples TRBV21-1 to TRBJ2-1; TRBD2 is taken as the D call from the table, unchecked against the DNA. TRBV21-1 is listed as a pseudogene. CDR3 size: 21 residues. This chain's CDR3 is CASSKERFNPLTSGVYNEQFF. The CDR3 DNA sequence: TGTGCCAGCAGCAAAGAACGTTTTAATCCCCTAACCAGCGGGGTCTACAATGAGCAGTTCTTC.

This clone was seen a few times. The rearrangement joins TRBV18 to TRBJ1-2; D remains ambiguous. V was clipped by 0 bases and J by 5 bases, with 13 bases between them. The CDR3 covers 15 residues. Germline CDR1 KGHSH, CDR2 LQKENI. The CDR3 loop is CASSPPGKQTYGYTF. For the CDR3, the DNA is TGTGCCAGCTCACCACCCGGTAAACAGACATATGGCTACACCTTC.

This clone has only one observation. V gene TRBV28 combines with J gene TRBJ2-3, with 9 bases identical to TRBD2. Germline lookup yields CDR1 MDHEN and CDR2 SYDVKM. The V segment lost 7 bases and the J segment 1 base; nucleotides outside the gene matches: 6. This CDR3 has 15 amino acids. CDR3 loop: CASTVAGAGTDTQYF. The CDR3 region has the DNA TGTGCCAGCACCGTAGCGGGGGCGGGCACAGATACGCAGTATTTT. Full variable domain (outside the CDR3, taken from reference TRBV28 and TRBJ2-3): DVKVTQSSRYLVKRTGEKVFLECVQDMDHENMFWYRQDPGLGLRLIYFSYDVKMKEKGDIPEGYSVSREKKERFSLILESASTNQTSMYLCASTVAGAGTDTQYFGPGTRLTVL.

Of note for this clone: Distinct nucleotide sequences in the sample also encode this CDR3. The CDR3: CASSQDRDSAYNSPLHF. The CDR3 nucleotides are TGCGCCAGCAGCCAAGATCGTGACAGTGCCTATAATTCACCCCTCCACTTT. The V and J genes are TRBV4-1 and TRBJ1-6, with D possibly matching TRBD1 (5 bases). V lost 0 bases and J 2 bases, leaving 11 bases between the germline ends. There are 17 residues in the CDR3. The germline gives CDR1 MGHRA, CDR2 YSYEKL.

The CDR3 region is CAWKRGGNGPQHF. The CDR3 DNA sequence: TGTGCCTGGAAGAGGGGGGGGAACGGGCCCCAGCATTTT. The rearrangement links TRBV30 to TRBJ1-5; the D gene is possibly TRBD1 (6 bases). The CDR3 extends over 13 amino acids. The V and J ends lost 4 bases and 9 bases respectively, with 16 bases between them. Germline assignment: CDR1 GTSNPN and CDR2 SVGIG (reference sequence).

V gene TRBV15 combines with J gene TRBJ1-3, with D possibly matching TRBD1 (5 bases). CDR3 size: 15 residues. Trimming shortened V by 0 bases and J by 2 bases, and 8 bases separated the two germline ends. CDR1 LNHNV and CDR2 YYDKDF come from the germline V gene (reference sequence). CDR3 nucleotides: TGTGCCACCAGCAGAGATCCCAGGGCTGGAAACACCATATATTTT. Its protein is CATSRDPRAGNTIYF.

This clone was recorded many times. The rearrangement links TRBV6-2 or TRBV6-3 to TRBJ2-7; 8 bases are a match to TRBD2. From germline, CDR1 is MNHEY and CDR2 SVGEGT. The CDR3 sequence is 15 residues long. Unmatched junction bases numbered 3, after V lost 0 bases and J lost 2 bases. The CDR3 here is CASSYSAGGPYEQYF. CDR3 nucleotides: TGTGCCAGCAGTTACTCGGCGGGAGGTCCCTACGAGCAGTACTTC.

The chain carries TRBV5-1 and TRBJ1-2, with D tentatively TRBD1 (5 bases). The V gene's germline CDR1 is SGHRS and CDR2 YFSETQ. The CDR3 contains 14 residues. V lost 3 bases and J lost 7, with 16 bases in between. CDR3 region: CASSSLGDLGGYTF. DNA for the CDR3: TGCGCCAGCAGCTCCTTAGGGGATTTGGGTGGCTACACCTTC. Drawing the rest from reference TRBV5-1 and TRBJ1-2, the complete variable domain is KAGVTQTPRYLIKTRGQQVTLSCSPISGHRSVSWYQQTPGQGLQFLFEYFSETQRNKGNFPGRFSGRQFSNSRSEMNVSTLELGDSALYLCASSSLGDLGGYTFGSGTRLTVV.

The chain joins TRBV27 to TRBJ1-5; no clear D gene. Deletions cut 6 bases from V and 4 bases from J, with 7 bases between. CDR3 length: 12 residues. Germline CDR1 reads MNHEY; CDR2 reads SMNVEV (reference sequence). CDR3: CASRAGNQPQHF. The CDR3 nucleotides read TGTGCCAGCAGGGCGGGGAATCAGCCCCAGCATTTT.

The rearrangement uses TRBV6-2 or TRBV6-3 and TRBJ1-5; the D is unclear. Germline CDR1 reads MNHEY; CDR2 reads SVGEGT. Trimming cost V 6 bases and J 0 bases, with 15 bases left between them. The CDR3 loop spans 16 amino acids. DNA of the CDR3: TGTGCCAGCAGCTCAAACAGCCTTTATAGCAATCAGCCCCAGCATTTT. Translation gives CASSSNSLYSNQPQHF.

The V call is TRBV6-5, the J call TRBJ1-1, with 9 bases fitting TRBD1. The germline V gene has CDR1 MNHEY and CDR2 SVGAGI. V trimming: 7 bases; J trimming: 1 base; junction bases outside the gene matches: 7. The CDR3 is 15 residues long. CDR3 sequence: CASTPQGARNTEAFF. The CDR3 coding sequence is TGTGCCAGCACCCCACAGGGGGCGAGGAACACTGAAGCTTTCTTT.

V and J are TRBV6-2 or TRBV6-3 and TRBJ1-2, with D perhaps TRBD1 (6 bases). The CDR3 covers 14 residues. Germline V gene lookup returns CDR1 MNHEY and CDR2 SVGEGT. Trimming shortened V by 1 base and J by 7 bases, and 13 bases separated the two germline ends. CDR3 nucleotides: TGTGCCAGCAGTTACTTAACAGGGTCCTCTGGCTACACCTTC. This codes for CASSYLTGSSGYTF.

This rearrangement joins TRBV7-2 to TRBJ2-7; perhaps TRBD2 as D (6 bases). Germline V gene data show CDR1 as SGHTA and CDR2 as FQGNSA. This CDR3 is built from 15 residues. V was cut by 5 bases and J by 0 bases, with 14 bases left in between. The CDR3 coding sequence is TGTGCCAGCAGCCTGGTGGGGCGGGACTCCTACGAGCAGTACTTC. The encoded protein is CASSLVGRDSYEQYF. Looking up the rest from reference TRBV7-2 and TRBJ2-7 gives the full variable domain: GAGVSQSPSNKVTEKGKDVELRCDPISGHTALYWYRQSLGQGLEFLIYFQGNSAPDKSGLPSDRFSAERTGGSVSTLTIQRTQQEDSAVYLCASSLVGRDSYEQYFGPGTRLTVT.

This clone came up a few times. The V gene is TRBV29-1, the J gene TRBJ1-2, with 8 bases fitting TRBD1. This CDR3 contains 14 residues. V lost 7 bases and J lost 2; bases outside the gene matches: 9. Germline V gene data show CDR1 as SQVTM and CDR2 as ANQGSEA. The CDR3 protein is CSALRTGTNYGYTF. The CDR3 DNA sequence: TGCAGCGCTCTACGGACAGGGACCAACTATGGCTACACCTTC.

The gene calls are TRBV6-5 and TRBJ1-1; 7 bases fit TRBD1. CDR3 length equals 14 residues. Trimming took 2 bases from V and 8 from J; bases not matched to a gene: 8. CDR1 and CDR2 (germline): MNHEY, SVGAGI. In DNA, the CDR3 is TGTGCCAGCAGTTACGGGGGACAGAGCTCGGAAGCTTTCTTT. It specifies CASSYGGQSSEAFF.

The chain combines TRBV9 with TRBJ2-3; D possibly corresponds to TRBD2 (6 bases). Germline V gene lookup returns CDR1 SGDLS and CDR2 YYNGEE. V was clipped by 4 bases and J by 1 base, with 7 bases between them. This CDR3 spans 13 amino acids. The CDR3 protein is CASSPGGTDTQYF. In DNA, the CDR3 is TGTGCCAGCAGCCCGGGGGGCACAGATACGCAGTATTTT.

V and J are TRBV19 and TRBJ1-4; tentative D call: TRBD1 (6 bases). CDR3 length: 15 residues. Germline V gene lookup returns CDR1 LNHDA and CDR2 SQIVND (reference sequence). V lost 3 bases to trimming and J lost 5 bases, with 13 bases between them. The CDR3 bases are TGTGCCAGTAGTATGAGGAGACAGGCAAATGAAAAACTGTTTTTT. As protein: CASSMRRQANEKLFF. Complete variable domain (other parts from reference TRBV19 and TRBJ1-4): DGGITQSPKYLFRKEGQNVTLSCEQNLNHDAMYWYRQDPGQGLRLIYYSQIVNDFQKGDIAEGYSVSREKKESFPLTVTSAQKNPTAFYLCASSMRRQANEKLFFGSGTQLSVL.